This is a list of T cell receptor beta chains from one sample in a study of blood T cell repertoires in COVID-19. Measured with immunoSEQ multiplex PCR; TCRdb has only the in-frame clones, and not every one. The data hold roughly 260,000 clones, with approximately 87% observed a single time. Sequenced: peripheral blood. Source of these receptors: a woman aged 50 to 60 with acute or convalescent COVID-19. Each CDR3 is given with its conserved first and last residue. A D gene is named only where the DNA matches it firmly. Expanded clones are given a class, and other clones once, few, many or no size at all.

v_gene: TRBV10-3
j_gene: TRBJ2-7
abundance: .
d_gene: .
CDR3aa: CAISEYRGEQYF
CDR3nt: TGTGCCATCAGTGAATATAGGGGAGAGCAGTACTTC

v_gene: TRBV25-1
j_gene: TRBJ2-1
abundance: .
d_gene: .
CDR3aa: CASSDRVWYNEQFF
CDR3nt: TGTGCCAGCAGTGACAGGGTTTGGTACAATGAGCAGTTCTTC

v_gene: TRBV2
j_gene: TRBJ2-7
abundance: .
d_gene: .
CDR3aa: CASSVQGPRYEQYF
CDR3nt: TGTGCCAGCAGTGTTCAGGGCCCAAGGTACGAGCAGTACTTC

v_gene: TRBV30
j_gene: TRBJ2-7
abundance: once
d_gene: TRBD2
CDR3aa: CAWSDPGGISYEQYF
CDR3nt: TGTGCCTGGAGTGACCCGGGGGGTATATCCTACGAGCAGTACTTC

v_gene: TRBV28
j_gene: TRBJ1-5
abundance: .
d_gene: TRBD1
CDR3aa: CASRFTPFRGLTQPQHF
CDR3nt: TGTGCCAGCAGGTTTACCCCTTTCAGGGGGCTTACTCAGCCCCAGCATTTT

v_gene: TRBV24-1
j_gene: TRBJ1-2
abundance: once
d_gene: .
CDR3aa: CAAGHRDSGYTF
CDR3nt: TGTGCCGCCGGCCACAGGGATTCAGGCTACACCTTC

v_gene: TRBV6-5
j_gene: TRBJ2-4
abundance: .
d_gene: .
CDR3aa: CASSYSRGLAKNIQYF
CDR3nt: TGTGCCAGCAGTTACTCGCGGGGTTTAGCCAAAAACATTCAGTACTTC

v_gene: TRBV7-9
j_gene: TRBJ2-1
abundance: .
d_gene: TRBD2
CDR3aa: CASSTLLNSGRALSYNEQFF
CDR3nt: TGTGCCAGCAGCACACTTCTGAATAGCGGGAGGGCCCTCTCCTACAATGAGCAGTTCTTC

v_gene: TRBV19
j_gene: TRBJ2-5
abundance: once
d_gene: TRBD1
CDR3aa: CASSALGQGGETQYF
CDR3nt: TGTGCCAGTAGTGCCCTAGGACAGGGTGGGGAGACCCAGTACTTC

v_gene: TRBV18
j_gene: TRBJ2-1
abundance: .
d_gene: TRBD2
CDR3aa: CASSPPGLAYNEQFF
CDR3nt: TGTGCCAGCTCACCCCCGGGACTAGCATACAATGAGCAGTTCTTC

v_gene: TRBV6-5
j_gene: TRBJ1-6
abundance: .
d_gene: TRBD1
CDR3aa: CASRLGTGLGSPLHF
CDR3nt: TGTGCCAGCAGGCTGGGGACAGGGTTGGGTTCACCCCTCCACTTT